This TCR beta chain was retrieved from a study of CD8+CD57+ T cells in acquired aplastic anemia. Study-wide context: The study obtained an average of around 2.9 ug of DNA from sorted CD4+ and CD8+ cells. Study outcomes and limitations: It was found that under 30 CD8+ CDR3 sequences were shared between patients and controls. Significance was not reached for CD8+ Simpson's diversity between patients and controls.

Per the germline V gene, CDR1 is SGHTA and CDR2 is FQGTGA. V shed 2 bases, J shed 7 bases, and the junction held 6 bases outside the gene matches. There are 15 residues in the CDR3. Concerning this clonotype itself: What it recognizes is unknown.

TCR beta VDJ and CDR3 were profiled, and genomic DNA was the template. TCRdb analysed the reads with MiXCR anew, one entry per CDR3 protein. The sample holds approximately 270,000 distinct CDR3 sequences, approximately 57% seen once. The sequencing input was sorted CD4+, CD8+, or CD8+CD57+ T cells (not recorded which) from PBMCs. The genes are TRBV7-3 and TRBJ2-1, with TRBD1 matching over 9 bases. This clonotype was obtained from a human donor with severe aplastic anemia or a healthy control (not recorded which). DNA for the CDR3: TGTGCCAGCAGCTTAGGACAGGGGTGGTTGAATGAGCAGTTCTTC. Protein product: CASSLGQGWLNEQFF.